These 32 T cell receptor beta chains were all obtained from the same sample, sequenced in a study of T cell responses to AZD1222 COVID-19 vaccine. The data were produced by immunoSEQ multiplex PCR, yet TCRdb's version contains in-frame clones alone and is incomplete. The sample lists roughly 130,000 clones, 88% occurring once. The sequences come from peripheral blood, collected on day 0 of MenACWY control vaccination. All receptors come from an adult in good health.

This clone was detected only a few times. The chain has TRBV25-1 and TRBJ1-6; tentative D call: TRBD1 (5 bases). V lost 7 bases and J lost 10, with 17 bases in between. There are 14 residues in the CDR3. The germline V gene has CDR1 MGHDK and CDR2 SYGVNS. The CDR3 region is CASNGAGFSSPLHF. Written as DNA, the CDR3 is TGTGCCAGCAACGGGGCCGGATTCTCCTCACCCCTCCACTTT.

This chain joins TRBV19 and TRBJ1-2; perhaps TRBD1 as D (5 bases). Germline CDR1 is LNHDA and CDR2 is SQIVND (reference sequence). Trimming shortened V by 2 bases and J by 2 bases, and 15 bases separated the two germline ends. CDR3 length: 16 residues. The DNA of the CDR3 is TGTGCCAGTAGTATATCAGGGATGGGGACCAACTATGGCTACACCTTC. This sequence encodes CASSISGMGTNYGYTF.

The chain recombines TRBV28 with TRBJ1-5; TRBD1 is a possible D gene (5 bases). The CDR3 runs 16 residues. Germline CDR1 MDHEN, CDR2 SYDVKM. Deletions cut 1 base from V and 7 bases from J, with 17 bases between. In nucleotides, the CDR3 is TGTGCCAGCAGTTTATCACAGGCACGCCCGGGGCAGCCCCAGCATTTT. Residues: CASSLSQARPGQPQHF.

The V gene is TRBV5-1, the J gene TRBJ2-7; D ambiguous. The CDR3 has 14 residues. Germline CDR1 reads SGHRS; CDR2 reads YFSETQ. V lost 0 bases to trimming and J lost 3 bases, with 10 bases between them. The CDR3 region has the DNA TGCGCCAGCAGCTTGGGCCAGACGAACTACGAGCAGTACTTC. This encodes CASSLGQTNYEQYF.

The chain links TRBV7-3 to TRBJ2-1; D is unclear. Germline V gene data show CDR1 as SGHTA and CDR2 as FQGTGA. The V end was cut by 5 bases, the J end by 0 bases, with 11 bases between. The CDR3 extends over 15 amino acids. The CDR3 DNA is TGTGCCAGCAGCCTTACCGAGAGCTCCTACAATGAGCAGTTCTTC. This sequence encodes CASSLTESSYNEQFF.

The genes are TRBV30 and TRBJ2-7; D unclear. The CDR3 totals 13 residues. V lost 2 bases and J 3 bases, leaving 11 bases between the germline ends. The V gene's germline CDR1 is GTSNPN and CDR2 SVGIG (reference sequence). The CDR3 here is CAWSIGSYYEQYF. The CDR3 nucleotides are TGTGCCTGGAGTATCGGCAGCTACTACGAGCAGTACTTC.

This clone was seen just once. J is TRBJ1-1 and V is TRBV11-1; no firm D call. Trimming removed 5 bases at V and 1 base at J, with 8 bases between. Germline V gives CDR1 SGHAT, CDR2 FQDESV (reference sequence). This CDR3 has 13 residues. The CDR3 DNA reads TGTGCCAGCAGCCGGAGTAGGAACACTGAAGCTTTCTTT. It specifies CASSRSRNTEAFF.

The genes are TRBV2 and TRBJ2-7; D ambiguous. V was cut by 2 bases and J by 6 bases, with 5 bases left in between. The CDR3 spans 11 residues. Per germline, CDR1 SNHLY and CDR2 FYNNEI. The CDR3 sequence is CASSEPSEQYF. The CDR3 region has the DNA TGTGCCAGCAGTGAACCCTCCGAGCAGTACTTC.

The chain has TRBV29-1 and TRBJ1-4, with 8 bases fitting TRBD1. The CDR3 loop spans 16 amino acids. V was clipped by 3 bases and J by 5 bases; unmatched bases: 11. Germline V lookup: CDR1 SQVTM, CDR2 ANQGSEA. The CDR3 bases are TGCAGCGTTGAGCTCCTATCGGGACAGGAAAATGAAAAACTGTTTTTT. It is translated as CSVELLSGQENEKLFF.

The chain couples TRBV6-6 to TRBJ2-5; D perhaps matches TRBD1 (5 bases). From germline, CDR1 is MNHNY and CDR2 SVGAGI (reference sequence). V was trimmed by 5 bases and J by 4 bases, leaving 14 bases between them. The length of the CDR3 is 14 residues. The CDR3, as DNA: TGTGCCAGCAGTGGGTCCCAGGGTGGAGAGACCCAGTACTTC. Protein: CASSGSQGGETQYF.

The V and J genes are TRBV27 and TRBJ1-5; TRBD1 matches at 9 bases. The ends lost 8 bases at V and 3 bases at J; junction bases unmatched: 11. Germline V gives CDR1 MNHEY, CDR2 SMNVEV (reference sequence). The CDR3 contains 16 residues. The chain's CDR3 is CASGKQGARFNQPQHF. CDR3 in DNA: TGTGCCAGCGGTAAACAGGGGGCGCGGTTCAATCAGCCCCAGCATTTT.

J is TRBJ1-4 and V is TRBV4-1, with 7 bases fitting TRBD1. This CDR3 has 16 amino acids. Germline values: CDR1 MGHRA, CDR2 YSYEKL. The trim removed 3 bases at V and 7 bases at J, leaving 11 bases unmatched. The CDR3 nucleotides are TGCGCCAGCAGCCAGAGCAGACAGGGAACGGTTGAAAAACTGTTTTTT. This translates into CASSQSRQGTVEKLFF.

V gene TRBV3-1 (or the pseudogene TRBV3-2) combines with J gene TRBJ2-7; D is possibly TRBD1 (6 bases). Germline V CDR1 and CDR2: LGHDT, YNNKEL (reference sequence). This CDR3 has 16 residues. V was clipped by 2 bases and J by 3 bases, with 17 bases between them. The CDR3 loop is CASSQLTGTTYYEQYF. The CDR3 nucleotides read TGTGCCAGCAGCCAACTAACAGGGACGACCTACTACGAGCAGTACTTC.

This chain links TRBV5-1 with TRBJ1-4, with no clear D. V gave up 2 bases and J gave up 3 bases, with 14 bases separating them. CDR3 length equals 16 residues. The germline CDR1 and CDR2 sequences are SGHRS and YFSETQ. The CDR3 reads CASSLGRWGSNEKLFF. CDR3 nucleotides: TGCGCCAGCAGCTTAGGCAGGTGGGGATCTAATGAAAAACTGTTTTTT.

In nucleotides, the CDR3 is TGCGCCAGCAGCCAAGATGGGAGCGGGAGCGACGAGCAGTACTTC. Amino acids: CASSQDGSGSDEQYF. V usage is TRBV4-1 and J usage is TRBJ2-7; 8 bases align to TRBD2. CDR3 length equals 15 residues. V dropped 0 bases and J dropped 5; count of bases not matched to a gene: 6. CDR1 MGHRA and CDR2 YSYEKL come from the germline V gene.

The V and J genes are TRBV20-1 and TRBJ2-1, with 7 bases fitting TRBD2. The length of the CDR3 is 11 residues. CDR1 is DFQATT, CDR2 SNEGSKA, per germline (reference sequence). This CDR3 is CSRTGGNEQFF. The CDR3 region has the DNA TGCAGCCGAACGGGGGGTAATGAGCAGTTCTTC.

The chain recombines TRBV11-2 with TRBJ2-7; 11 bases agree with TRBD2. From germline, CDR1 is SGHAT and CDR2 FQNNGV. The V and J ends lost 3 bases and 6 bases, in that order; junction bases with no gene match: 4. CDR3 length: 14 residues. CDR3 nucleotide sequence: TGTGCCAGCAGCTTTAGCGGGAGGGCCGTCGAGCAGTACTTC. Protein: CASSFSGRAVEQYF.

The V call is TRBV5-1, the J call TRBJ2-3, with TRBD2 matching 12 bases. Germline values: CDR1 SGHRS, CDR2 YFSETQ. The CDR3 runs 16 residues. With 0 bases clipped from V and 5 bases from J, the junction kept 4 bases outside the gene matches. CDR3 sequence reads: CASSLGASGRVDTQYF. The CDR3 DNA reads as TGCGCCAGCAGCTTGGGAGCTAGCGGGAGGGTAGATACGCAGTATTTT.

The rearrangement joins TRBV7-8 to TRBJ2-7; D possibly corresponds to TRBD1 (5 bases). From germline, CDR1 is SGHVS and CDR2 FQNEAQ. This CDR3 is 14 amino acids long. V gave up 1 base and J gave up 6 bases, with 13 bases separating them. The CDR3 region has the DNA TGTGCCAGCAGCTTAGGTGGGCAGGGCAGCGAGCAGTACTTC. It yields the protein CASSLGGQGSEQYF. Looking up the rest from reference TRBV7-8 and TRBJ2-7 gives the full variable domain: GAGVSQSPRYKVAKRGQDVALRCDPISGHVSLFWYQQALGQGPEFLTYFQNEAQLDKSGLPSDRFFAERPEGSVSTLKIQRTQQEDSAVYLCASSLGGQGSEQYFGPGTRLTVT.

V usage is TRBV28 and J usage is TRBJ1-1, with 10 bases identical to TRBD1. V shed 5 bases, J shed 10 bases, and the junction held 4 bases outside the gene matches. Germline V lookup: CDR1 MDHEN, CDR2 SYDVKM. The CDR3 has 12 residues. DNA of the CDR3: TGTGCCAGCAGTCCCGGGACAGGGGTAGCTTTCTTT. It specifies CASSPGTGVAFF.

This chain connects TRBV27 to TRBJ2-7, with no clear D. Germline values: CDR1 MNHEY, CDR2 SMNVEV (reference sequence). This CDR3 region has 10 residues. V lost 8 bases and J lost 9, with 11 bases in between. In DNA, the CDR3 is TGTGCCAGCCCCCCTCTTGTGCAGTACTTC. It codes for CASPPLVQYF.

The rearrangement joins TRBV5-6 to TRBJ2-2; 7 positions agree with TRBD2. J lost 2 bases, V lost 3 bases, and 7 bases had no gene match. Per germline, CDR1 SGHDT and CDR2 YYEEEE. The CDR3 covers 16 residues. CDR3 region: CASSSGSGTNTGELFF. CDR3 DNA: TGTGCCAGCAGCTCGGGGAGCGGGACCAACACCGGGGAGCTGTTTTTT.

This clone was counted a single time. V gene TRBV19 combines with J gene TRBJ2-5; the match to TRBD1 covers 11 bases. CDR1 and CDR2 from the germline V gene are LNHDA and SQIVND (reference sequence). The length of the CDR3 is 15 residues. V lost 1 base to trimming and J lost 4 bases; unmatched junction nucleotides: 2. CDR3 in amino acids: CASSIGTGGGETQYF. The DNA of the CDR3 is TGTGCCAGTAGTATAGGGACAGGGGGCGGAGAGACCCAGTACTTC.

V usage is TRBV5-6 and J usage is TRBJ1-4; D not resolved. The CDR3 length is 14 residues. CDR1 and CDR2 (germline): SGHDT, YYEEEE. Trimming cost V 0 bases and J 8 bases, with 11 bases left between them. CDR3 loop: CASSLERAEEKLFF. CDR3 in DNA: TGTGCCAGCAGCTTGGAAAGGGCGGAGGAAAAACTGTTTTTT.

The rearrangement joins TRBV2 to TRBJ2-1; 11 bases are shared with TRBD2. The ends lost 6 bases at V and 5 bases at J; junction bases unmatched: 6. Germline lookup yields CDR1 SNHLY and CDR2 FYNNEI. CDR3 size: 15 residues. CDR3 in DNA: TGTGCCAGCAGAAGAGGGACTAGCGGTAACAATGAGCAGTTCTTC. Its translation is CASRRGTSGNNEQFF.

The V and J genes are TRBV14 and TRBJ2-7, with D unclear. In germline, CDR1 is SGHDN, CDR2 FVKESK. V was shortened by 0 bases and J by 12 bases, with 18 bases between the two germline ends. The CDR3 spans 14 residues. In DNA form, the CDR3 reads TGTGCCAGCAGCCAAGACGTATCGCTCAACCCTTTGTACTTC. Translated: CASSQDVSLNPLYF.

This clone was picked up one time. The rearrangement joins TRBV29-1 to TRBJ2-3; D possibly corresponds to TRBD2 (5 bases). CDR1 and CDR2 from the germline V gene are SQVTM and ANQGSEA. V lost 6 bases and J 2 bases, leaving 9 bases between the germline ends. This CDR3 is 12 amino acids long. CDR3 nucleotides: TGCAGCGTGCTCGGGAACACAGATACGCAGTATTTT. Protein: CSVLGNTDTQYF.

The rearrangement uses TRBV19 and TRBJ2-5; D may be TRBD2 (7 bases). CDR1 and CDR2 from the germline V gene are LNHDA and SQIVND (reference sequence). CDR3 size: 13 residues. V shed 5 bases and J shed 5 bases, with 12 bases lying between them. The CDR3 DNA sequence: TGTGCCAGTAGTTTACAGGGAGGGGAGACCCAGTACTTC. Amino acid sequence: CASSLQGGETQYF.

This clone was seen a few times. The chain employs TRBV2 and TRBJ1-2; possibly TRBD1 for D (6 bases). V lost 4 bases to trimming and J lost 3 bases, with 18 bases between them. CDR1 and CDR2 from the germline V gene are SNHLY and FYNNEI. The CDR3 sequence is 16 residues long. CDR3 loop: CASSAAGRGGDYGYTF. The CDR3 nucleotides read TGTGCCAGCAGTGCTGCCGGCAGGGGCGGAGACTATGGCTACACCTTC.

The rearrangement uses TRBV29-1 and TRBJ1-4; D call uncertain. CDR3 length equals 12 residues. Germline lookup yields CDR1 SQVTM and CDR2 ANQGSEA. The V and J ends lost 4 bases and 6 bases respectively, with 9 bases between them. For the CDR3, the DNA is TGCAGCGTTGGAGGGCGCGATGAAAAACTGTTTTTT. It codes for CSVGGRDEKLFF.

V gene TRBV28 combines with J gene TRBJ1-2, with no clear D. V dropped 6 bases and J dropped 2 bases, with 16 bases sitting between them. CDR3 size: 15 residues. Germline lookup yields CDR1 MDHEN and CDR2 SYDVKM. Here the CDR3 reads CASRNPPSRNYGYTF. Written as DNA, the CDR3 is TGTGCCAGCAGAAACCCGCCTAGCCGGAACTATGGCTACACCTTC.

DNA for the CDR3: TGTGCCAGCAGTCTGCCCGTGGAGGGCTACACCTTC. Its protein is CASSLPVEGYTF. The chain uses TRBV28 and TRBJ1-2; no definite D call. Trimming took 5 bases from V and 8 from J, leaving 12 bases between them. From germline, CDR1 is MDHEN and CDR2 SYDVKM. The length of the CDR3 is 12 residues.